This T cell receptor (beta chain) was captured by sequencing in a study of blood T cell repertoires in COVID-19. Study overall: T cells, B-cell-depleted T cells, or PBMCs provided the cDNA or gDNA that served as material.

Per germline, CDR1 LNHNV and CDR2 YYDKDF (reference sequence). Trimming took 4 bases from V and 3 from J; bases not matched to a gene: 7. CDR3 size: 15 residues. Produced via immunoSEQ multiplex PCR; TCRdb's table is partial and in-frame only. Of approximately 300,000 clones in the sample, about nine tenths are singletons; the top ten hold 1%. The specimen sequenced was peripheral blood. The TCR originated in a man between 45 and 60 years old with active or convalescent COVID-19. J is TRBJ2-7 and V is TRBV15; 9 nucleotides line up with TRBD2. CDR3 nucleotides: TGTGCCACCAGCATCGGGGGACTAGCCCGCTACGAGCAGTACTTC. Translating gives CATSIGGLARYEQYF.